Listed below are T cell receptor beta chains from one sample, sequenced in a study of cytomegalovirus exposure and HLA in healthy donors. Some clones are missing from TCRdb's copy, which holds only in-frame ones; the method was immunoSEQ multiplex PCR. The data contain 130,000 to 150,000 clones, 80% of them seen just once; the ten biggest clones take up about 2.2%. The specimen was PBMCs. These receptors all stem from a man in his thirties or forties in good health and CMV-seronegative. The CDR3 runs from the conserved cysteine through the conserved F or W. Fields, in order: CDR3 length, J gene, V gene, D gene, clone size, CDR3 protein, CDR3 DNA. A D gene is named only where the DNA matches it firmly. Rows give clone size only sometimes, using once, few, many, or a class for an expanded clone.

len: 15
j_gene: TRBJ2-1
v_gene: TRBV5-4
d_gene: NA
abundance: NA
CDR3aa: CASSLGRESYNEQFF
CDR3nt: TGTGCCAGCAGCTTGGGGCGGGAATCCTACAATGAGCAGTTCTTC

len: 16
j_gene: TRBJ1-4
v_gene: TRBV28
d_gene: NA
abundance: NA
CDR3aa: CASKGLLPGWDEKLFF
CDR3nt: TGTGCCAGCAAGGGACTGCTCCCCGGTTGGGATGAAAAACTGTTTTTT

len: 13
j_gene: TRBJ2-1
v_gene: TRBV5-4
d_gene: NA
abundance: NA
CDR3aa: CASSFPGSNEQFF
CDR3nt: TGTGCCAGCAGCTTCCCGGGGAGCAATGAGCAGTTCTTC

len: 14
j_gene: TRBJ1-6
v_gene: TRBV27
d_gene: TRBD1
abundance: NA
CDR3aa: CASSRGQGNSPLHF
CDR3nt: TGTGCCAGCAGCCGGGGACAGGGTAATTCACCCCTCCACTTT

len: 12
j_gene: TRBJ2-1
v_gene: TRBV7-3
d_gene: TRBD2
abundance: NA
CDR3aa: CASSLWGGEQFF
CDR3nt: TGTGCCAGCAGCTTATGGGGGGGTGAGCAGTTCTTC

len: 17
j_gene: TRBJ2-3
v_gene: TRBV9
d_gene: TRBD2
abundance: NA
CDR3aa: CASSYARLAASTDTQYF
CDR3nt: TGTGCCAGCAGCTATGCTAGACTAGCAGCTAGCACAGATACGCAGTATTTT

len: 14
j_gene: TRBJ2-7
v_gene: TRBV7-9
d_gene: NA
abundance: NA
CDR3aa: CASSLGDSRHEQYF
CDR3nt: TGTGCCAGCAGCTTGGGGGACTCCAGGCACGAGCAGTACTTC

len: 18
j_gene: TRBJ2-6
v_gene: TRBV4-2
d_gene: TRBD1
abundance: NA
CDR3aa: CASSQPWTGHSGANVLTF
CDR3nt: TGTGCCAGCAGCCAACCCTGGACAGGCCACTCTGGGGCCAACGTCCTGACTTTC

len: 16
j_gene: TRBJ1-1
v_gene: TRBV5-1
d_gene: TRBD1
abundance: few
CDR3aa: CASSFETGIMNTEAFF
CDR3nt: TGCGCCAGCAGCTTCGAGACAGGGATTATGAACACTGAAGCTTTCTTT

len: 14
j_gene: TRBJ2-1
v_gene: TRBV18
d_gene: TRBD2
abundance: NA
CDR3aa: CASSPTSGGDEQFF
CDR3nt: TGTGCCAGCTCACCAACTAGCGGGGGTGATGAGCAGTTCTTC

len: 14
j_gene: TRBJ2-3
v_gene: TRBV30
d_gene: NA
abundance: NA
CDR3aa: CAWSNGRTTDTQYF
CDR3nt: TGTGCCTGGAGTAATGGGAGGACCACAGATACGCAGTATTTT

len: 12
j_gene: TRBJ1-1
v_gene: TRBV30
d_gene: NA
abundance: NA
CDR3aa: CAWDTGNTEAFF
CDR3nt: TGTGCCTGGGACACCGGGAACACTGAAGCTTTCTTT

len: 16
j_gene: TRBJ1-5
v_gene: TRBV30
d_gene: TRBD1
abundance: NA
CDR3aa: CAWSTTGTGGHQPQNF
CDR3nt: TGTGCCTGGAGTACGACCGGGACAGGGGGTCATCAGCCCCAGAATTTT

len: 14
j_gene: TRBJ2-2
v_gene: TRBV10-1
d_gene: NA
abundance: once
CDR3aa: CASSSGQNTGELFF
CDR3nt: TGCGCCAGCAGCTCGGGACAGAACACCGGGGAGCTGTTTTTT

len: 12
j_gene: TRBJ1-1
v_gene: TRBV28
d_gene: NA
abundance: once
CDR3aa: CASSSIAREAFF
CDR3nt: TGTGCCAGCAGTTCGATAGCGAGAGAAGCTTTCTTT

len: 17
j_gene: TRBJ1-6
v_gene: TRBV28
d_gene: TRBD1
abundance: NA
CDR3aa: CASTSTGGRGYNSPLHF
CDR3nt: TGTGCCAGCACCTCCACCGGAGGCAGGGGGTATAATTCACCCCTCCACTTT

len: 16
j_gene: TRBJ2-1
v_gene: TRBV29-1
d_gene: TRBD1
abundance: NA
CDR3aa: CSVTSETGASYNEQFF
CDR3nt: TGCAGCGTAACGTCCGAGACAGGGGCTTCCTACAATGAGCAGTTCTTC

len: 15
j_gene: TRBJ1-5
v_gene: TRBV28
d_gene: NA
abundance: NA
CDR3aa: CASSAQGFGNQPQHF
CDR3nt: TGTGCCAGCAGTGCACAGGGATTCGGCAATCAGCCCCAGCATTTT

len: 16
j_gene: TRBJ2-3
v_gene: TRBV5-1
d_gene: TRBD2
abundance: NA
CDR3aa: CASSPGTSVNTDTQYF
CDR3nt: TGCGCCAGCAGCCCTGGGACTAGCGTAAACACAGATACGCAGTATTTT

len: 15
j_gene: TRBJ1-1
v_gene: TRBV7-9
d_gene: NA
abundance: NA
CDR3aa: CASSIRTVVDTEAFF
CDR3nt: TGTGCCAGCAGCATCAGGACAGTCGTGGACACTGAAGCTTTCTTT

len: 13
j_gene: TRBJ1-2
v_gene: TRBV4-1
d_gene: NA
abundance: NA
CDR3aa: CASSQGPGYGYTF
CDR3nt: TGCGCCAGCAGCCAAGGCCCAGGCTATGGCTACACCTTC

len: 17
j_gene: TRBJ2-5
v_gene: TRBV5-6
d_gene: TRBD2
abundance: NA
CDR3aa: CASSLEWRENLRETQYF
CDR3nt: TGTGCCAGCAGCTTGGAGTGGCGGGAGAACCTTCGGGAGACCCAGTACTTC

len: 15
j_gene: TRBJ2-7
v_gene: TRBV7-9
d_gene: NA
abundance: few
CDR3aa: CASSLVSGFSYEQYF
CDR3nt: TGTGCCAGCAGCTTAGTTAGCGGTTTCTCCTACGAGCAGTACTTC

len: 14
j_gene: TRBJ2-7
v_gene: TRBV28
d_gene: NA
abundance: NA
CDR3aa: CASSLPDSPYEQYF
CDR3nt: TGTGCCAGCAGTTTACCTGACTCTCCCTACGAGCAGTACTTC